This TCR beta chain emerged from a study of cytomegalovirus exposure and HLA in healthy donors. Study-level findings and limits: Immune exposure information comprised only CMV serostatus. A missense DCLRE1C variant was associated with V- and J-gene trimming of TCR beta chains in a later analysis, and an independent cohort replicated the association.

From germline, CDR1 is SGHRS and CDR2 YFSETQ. The CDR3 length is 15 residues. With 2 bases clipped from V and 8 bases from J, the junction kept 8 bases outside the gene matches. PCR amplification relied on 60 Vbeta primers (plus 13 Jbeta primers). TCRdb's copy holds only in-frame clones and misses some; the assay was immunoSEQ multiplex PCR. The sample gives some 110,000 clones, less than 80% of which show up once; approximately 10% is in the top ten. As for this clone: Its target is unknown.

The chain recombines TRBV5-1 with TRBJ2-4; 9 bases line up with TRBD1. This clonotype was sampled from a woman between 50 and 59 years old in good health and CMV-seropositive. Source material: PBMCs. The CDR3 nucleotides read TGCGCCAGCAGCTTAGGCGGGACAGGGAGGGACATTCAGTACTTC. Translated, it gives CASSLGGTGRDIQYF.